The subject of this entry is one TCR beta chain. The antigen remains undetermined. These data come from a study of T cells after yellow fever vaccination. At the level of the study: SMART-Seq v4 Ultra Low Input prepared the low-cell-number fractions. Study results and caveats: Booster samples showed a return of most primary-vaccination clones (around 96% CD4, 80% to 90% CD8).

TCRdb analysed the 5' RACE reads with MiXCR anew, one entry per CDR3 protein. Of about 340,000 distinct CDR3 sequences in the sample, 8.7% are singletons; the top ten hold roughly 18%. The length of the CDR3 is 12 residues. Trimming removed 6 bases at V and 3 bases at J, with 8 bases between. Germline-derived CDR1 and CDR2 are MDHEN and SYDVKM. This receptor was obtained from a man aged 18 to 35 who received the YFV17D yellow fever vaccine. V is TRBV28 and J is TRBJ1-1; TRBD1 might be the D (5 bases). Sample: PBMCs, taken on the day of the first yellow fever vaccination. The CDR3 here is CASSTGYTEAFF. DNA for the CDR3: TGTGCCAGCAGCACAGGCTACACTGAAGCTTTCTTT.